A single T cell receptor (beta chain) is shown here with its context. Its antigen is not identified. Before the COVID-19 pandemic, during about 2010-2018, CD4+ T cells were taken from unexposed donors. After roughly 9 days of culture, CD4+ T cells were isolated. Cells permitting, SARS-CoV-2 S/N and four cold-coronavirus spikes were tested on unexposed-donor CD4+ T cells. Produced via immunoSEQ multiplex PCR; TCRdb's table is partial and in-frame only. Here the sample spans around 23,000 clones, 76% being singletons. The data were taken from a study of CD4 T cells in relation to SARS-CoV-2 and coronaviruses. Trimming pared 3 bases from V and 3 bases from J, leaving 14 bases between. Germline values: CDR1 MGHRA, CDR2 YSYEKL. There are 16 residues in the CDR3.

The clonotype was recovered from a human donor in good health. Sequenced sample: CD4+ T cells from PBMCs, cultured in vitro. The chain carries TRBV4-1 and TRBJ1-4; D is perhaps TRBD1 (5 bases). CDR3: CASSQGLGPANEKLFF. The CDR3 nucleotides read TGCGCCAGCAGCCAGGGTCTGGGACCTGCTAATGAAAAACTGTTTTTT.